Below, 19 T cell receptor beta chains from the same sample are listed, as sequenced in a study of T cell responses to AZD1222 COVID-19 vaccine. The protocol was immunoSEQ multiplex PCR, while the TCRdb copy is restricted to in-frame clones and leaves out a portion. The table shows roughly 56,000 clones, with around 82% occurring only once. Sample: peripheral blood, taken 28 days after the second AZD1222 dose. The receptors were gathered from an adult who received the AZD1222 COVID-19 vaccine.

This chain joins TRBV7-3 and TRBJ2-7; D not certain. Germline CDR1 SGHTA, CDR2 FQGTGA. The V and J ends lost 5 bases and 0 bases respectively, with 8 bases between them. The CDR3 length is 13 residues. CDR3 amino acids: CASSAGVSYEQYF. The CDR3 nucleotides read TGTGCCAGCAGCGCTGGTGTCTCCTACGAGCAGTACTTC.

This clone occurred a few times. V gene TRBV7-8 combines with J gene TRBJ1-5; tentative D call: TRBD1 (6 bases). CDR3 length: 16 amino acids. V was clipped by 5 bases and J by 4 bases, with 18 bases between them. Germline V gene lookup returns CDR1 SGHVS and CDR2 FQNEAQ. The CDR3 loop is CASSIDRDILNQPQHF. The CDR3 nucleotides are TGTGCCAGCAGCATAGACCGGGACATACTGAATCAGCCCCAGCATTTT.

This chain links TRBV7-7 with TRBJ1-6; weak D call: TRBD1 (6 bases). Trimming removed 0 bases from V and 1 base from J, with 16 bases in between. The CDR3 runs 19 residues. Germline assignment: CDR1 SSHAT and CDR2 FNYEAQ (reference sequence). CDR3 residues: CASSLARNRVYSYNSPLHF. The CDR3 DNA reads as TGTGCCAGCAGCTTAGCGCGGAACAGGGTTTATTCCTATAATTCACCCCTCCACTTT.

The rearrangement joins TRBV7-9 to TRBJ2-7; 9 bases fit TRBD1. Germline V gene lookup returns CDR1 SEHNR and CDR2 FQNEAQ (reference sequence). The CDR3 covers 14 residues. V gave up 3 bases and J gave up 5 bases; unmatched junction bases: 5. The CDR3 region is CASSFRDRADEQYF. CDR3 sequence (DNA): TGTGCCAGCAGCTTCCGGGACAGGGCGGACGAGCAGTACTTC.

V gene TRBV5-4 combines with J gene TRBJ2-3; D might be TRBD2 (6 bases). The CDR3 is 16 residues long. Germline V gives CDR1 SGHNT, CDR2 YYREEE (reference sequence). Between the trimmed V and J ends, which lost 0 bases and 3 bases, there was a span of 14 bases. CDR3 residues: CASSLGGGAETDTQYF. In nucleotides, the CDR3 is TGTGCCAGCAGCTTGGGAGGCGGGGCGGAAACAGATACGCAGTATTTT.

This clone has only one observation. The chain employs TRBV5-1 and TRBJ2-7; 11 bases match TRBD2. V gave up 0 bases and J gave up 3 bases; unmatched junction bases: 5. The CDR3 is made up of 16 amino acids. Looked up from germline, CDR1 is SGHRS and CDR2 is YFSETQ. The CDR3 DNA reads TGCGCCAGCAGCTTGGGGGGACTAGCGGTACGCTACGAGCAGTACTTC. Translated, it gives CASSLGGLAVRYEQYF.

V usage is TRBV2 and J usage is TRBJ2-1, with 7 positions matching TRBD2. The length of the CDR3 is 13 residues. Germline CDR1 is SNHLY and CDR2 is FYNNEI. V lost 3 bases, J lost 9 bases, and 5 bases stayed unmatched. The CDR3 DNA is TGTGCCAGCAGTGATCTACCGGGGGGTGAGCAGTTCTTC. It encodes CASSDLPGGEQFF. The variable domain in full, with the rest retrieved from reference TRBV2 and TRBJ2-1, is EPEVTQTPSHQVTQMGQEVILRCVPISNHLYFYWYRQILGQKVEFLVSFYNNEISEKSEIFDDQFSVERPDGSNFTLKIRSTKLEDSAMYFCASSDLPGGEQFFGPGTRLTVL.

The chain is built from TRBV27 and TRBJ2-7; D ambiguous. CDR3 size: 14 residues. Trimming took off 5 bases at V and 6 bases at J, with 17 bases between the two ends. Germline CDR1 and CDR2: MNHEY and SMNVEV (reference sequence). Here the CDR3 reads CASSPRNGAGEQYF. In DNA, the CDR3 is TGTGCCAGCAGTCCCAGAAATGGAGCTGGCGAGCAGTACTTC.

This chain links TRBV28 with TRBJ2-7, with D unresolved. Trimming removed 3 bases at V and 4 bases at J, with 7 bases between. Per germline, CDR1 MDHEN and CDR2 SYDVKM. The CDR3 is made up of 12 amino acids. The CDR3 is CASSFNGYEQYF. The CDR3 nucleotides read TGTGCCAGCAGTTTTAACGGTTACGAGCAGTACTTC.

This chain's CDR3 is CASSRTGESTEAFF. In nucleotides, the CDR3 is TGTGCCAGCAGCCGGACAGGGGAGAGTACTGAAGCTTTCTTT. The chain employs TRBV3-1 (or the pseudogene TRBV3-2) and TRBJ1-1; 9 bases align to TRBD1. The CDR3 sequence is 14 residues long. With 4 bases clipped from V and 5 bases from J, the junction kept 5 bases outside the gene matches. The germline V gene has CDR1 LGHDT and CDR2 YNNKEL (reference sequence).

The table lists this clone with a count of one. This CDR3 is CASSYVQVEQYF. In DNA, the CDR3 is TGTGCCAGCAGTTACGTCCAGGTCGAGCAGTACTTC. The V gene is TRBV6-6, the J gene TRBJ2-7, with unresolved D. The CDR3 runs to 12 residues. The V gene lost 2 bases and the J gene lost 6 bases, with 8 bases spanning the gap. Germline V gene sequence: CDR1 MNHNY, CDR2 SVGAGI (reference sequence).

This clone was picked up one time. V and J are TRBV27 and TRBJ2-5; D uncertain. Trimming removed 6 bases at V and 1 base at J, with 9 bases between. The germline CDR1 and CDR2 sequences are MNHEY and SMNVEV (reference sequence). There are 13 residues in the CDR3. CDR3 residues: CASSRRFQETQYF. DNA for the CDR3: TGTGCCAGCAGCCGGCGGTTCCAAGAGACCCAGTACTTC.

The DNA for the CDR3 is TGTGCCAGCAGTTTATCTAGATCCTCCTACGAGCAGTACTTC. It codes for CASSLSRSSYEQYF. The chain recombines TRBV27 with TRBJ2-7, with D unresolved. The CDR3 length is 14 residues. Trimming left V 0 bases short and J 0 bases short, with 6 bases between. The V gene's germline CDR1 is MNHEY and CDR2 SMNVEV (reference sequence).

V and J are TRBV19 and TRBJ1-2; no definite D call. The CDR3 has 15 amino acids. Germline V gene data show CDR1 as LNHDA and CDR2 as SQIVND (reference sequence). V dropped 3 bases and J dropped 3 bases, with 14 bases sitting between them. The chain's CDR3 is CASSMGITADYGYTF. CDR3 coding DNA: TGTGCCAGTAGTATGGGGATTACGGCGGACTATGGCTACACCTTC. Variable domain in full (rest from reference TRBV19 and TRBJ1-2): DGGITQSPKYLFRKEGQNVTLSCEQNLNHDAMYWYRQDPGQGLRLIYYSQIVNDFQKGDIAEGYSVSREKKESFPLTVTSAQKNPTAFYLCASSMGITADYGYTFGSGTRLTVV.

The chain employs TRBV4-3 and TRBJ2-7; either TRBD1 or TRBD2 may fit D (5 bases each). Germline loops: CDR1 LGHNA, CDR2 YSLEER. The CDR3 runs 16 residues. The germline V and J ends were trimmed by 1 base and 6 bases, with 19 bases remaining between them. The CDR3 nucleotides are TGCGCCAGCAGCCAAGCCCCGAGGGACCCCCTCGGCGAGCAGTACTTC. This translates into CASSQAPRDPLGEQYF.

The gene calls are TRBV28 and TRBJ2-7; 10 nucleotides agree with TRBD2. The germline V gene has CDR1 MDHEN and CDR2 SYDVKM. With V trimmed by 8 bases and J by 7 bases, 11 bases remained unmatched. CDR3 size: 14 residues. CDR3 amino acids: CASGALAGRDEQYF. The DNA for the CDR3 is TGTGCCAGCGGAGCACTAGCGGGAAGGGATGAGCAGTACTTC.

The rearrangement joins TRBV28 to TRBJ1-5, with D hard to call. The length of the CDR3 is 13 residues. Trimming removed 6 bases at V and 0 bases at J, with 6 bases between. From germline, CDR1 is MDHEN and CDR2 SYDVKM. CDR3 in DNA: TGTGCCAGCAGAGCGGGTAGCAATCAGCCCCAGCATTTT. Residues: CASRAGSNQPQHF.

In its sample, this clone was seen once. The chain employs TRBV28 and TRBJ1-5; 8 positions agree with TRBD1. Per the germline V gene, CDR1 is MDHEN and CDR2 is SYDVKM. V shed 3 bases, J shed 6 bases, and the junction held 10 bases outside the gene matches. This CDR3 is 16 amino acids long. The CDR3 bases are TGTGCCAGCAGTTTTCTTCCAGGGGGCGGTGGTCAGCCCCAGCATTTT. It is translated as CASSFLPGGGGQPQHF.

This clone was detected only a few times. The CDR3: CPGSVHYSRGTGMGQPQHF. CDR3 coding DNA: TGTCCTGGGAGCGTCCATTACTCCAGGGGTACAGGGATGGGTCAGCCCCAGCATTTT. The rearrangement joins TRBV22-1 to TRBJ1-5; whether TRBD1, the table's D call, matches the DNA was not checked. TRBV22-1 is a listed pseudogene. This CDR3 region has 19 residues.